This T cell receptor (beta chain) was observed in a study of T cell repertoires in cytomegalovirus infection. Study as a whole: Public TCR beta signatures provided an indication of both CMV infection and a matching HLA type.

Each CDR3 protein gets one entry after TCRdb re-called the reads with MiXCR. The table lists about 140,000 distinct CDR3 sequences, 5% to 6.5% of them singletons. This clonotype was recorded many times. Trimming took 7 bases from V and 2 from J, leaving 13 bases between them. Per germline, CDR1 SNHLY and CDR2 FYNNEI. The CDR3 has 14 amino acids. The sequenced sample consisted of PBMCs. The sequence came from a human donor in good health (CMV status not recorded). Some clones in this sample may be carry-over from other donors' samples. This chain connects TRBV2 to TRBJ2-3; D is unclear. The DNA for the CDR3 is TGTGCCAGCACAGGCAGGCTTAACACAGATACGCAGTATTTT. Its protein product is CASTGRLNTDTQYF.